This T cell receptor beta chain was sequenced in a study of T cells after yellow fever vaccination. TCRdb reprocessed the 5' RACE reads via MiXCR and lists one record per CDR3 protein. Counted here are 300,000 to 400,000 distinct CDR3 sequences, approximately 9% occurring once; the ten biggest clones make up around 17%. This sequence originates from a man aged 18 to 29 who received the YFV17D yellow fever vaccine. The sample consisted of PBMCs, taken on the day of the first yellow fever vaccination.

The CDR3 spells CASSVAGTTDTQYF. The DNA for the CDR3 is TGTGCCAGCAGCGTGGCAGGAACCACAGATACGCAGTATTTT. The rearrangement links TRBV9 to TRBJ2-3; D unresolved. Between the trimmed V and J ends, which lost 2 bases and 2 bases, there was a span of 9 bases. The length of the CDR3 is 14 residues. Germline values: CDR1 SGDLS, CDR2 YYNGEE. Supplemented by reference TRBV9 and TRBJ2-3, the full variable domain reads DSGVTQTPKHLITATGQRVTLRCSPRSGDLSVYWYQQSLDQGLQFLIQYYNGEERAKGNILERFSAQQFPDLHSELNLSSLELGDSALYFCASSVAGTTDTQYFGPGTRLTVL.